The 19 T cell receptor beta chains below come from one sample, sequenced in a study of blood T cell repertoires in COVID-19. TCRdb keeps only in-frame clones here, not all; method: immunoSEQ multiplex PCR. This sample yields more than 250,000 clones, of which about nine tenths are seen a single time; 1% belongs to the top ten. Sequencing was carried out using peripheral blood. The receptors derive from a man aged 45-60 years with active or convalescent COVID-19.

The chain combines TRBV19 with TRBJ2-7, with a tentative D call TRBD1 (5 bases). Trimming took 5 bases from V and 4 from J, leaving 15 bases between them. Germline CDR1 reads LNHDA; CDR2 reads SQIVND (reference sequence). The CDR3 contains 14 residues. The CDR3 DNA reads TGTGCCAGTAGTTCGACGAGTGCAGGGTACGAGCAGTACTTC. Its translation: CASSSTSAGYEQYF.

The CDR3 sequence: CASSAPGRGYGEAFF. The CDR3, as DNA: TGTGCCAGCAGTGCCCCGGGCAGAGGGTACGGTGAAGCTTTCTTT. The V and J genes are TRBV6-2 or TRBV6-3 and TRBJ1-1; D gene uncertain. Trimming stripped 5 bases from V and 7 bases from J, with 20 bases between. The germline CDR1 and CDR2 sequences are MNHEY and SVGEGT. CDR3 length equals 15 residues.

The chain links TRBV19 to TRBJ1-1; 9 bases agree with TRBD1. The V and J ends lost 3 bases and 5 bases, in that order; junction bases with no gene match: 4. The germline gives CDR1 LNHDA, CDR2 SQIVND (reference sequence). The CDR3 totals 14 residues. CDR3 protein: CASSMDRGGTEAFF. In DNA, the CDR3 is TGTGCCAGTAGTATGGACAGGGGAGGGACTGAAGCTTTCTTT.

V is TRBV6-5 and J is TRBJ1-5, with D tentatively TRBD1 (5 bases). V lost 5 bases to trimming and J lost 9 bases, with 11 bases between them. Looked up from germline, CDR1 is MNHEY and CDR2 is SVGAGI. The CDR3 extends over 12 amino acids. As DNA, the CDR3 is TGTGCCAGCAGTCAAAGGGGTCCGCCCCAGCATTTT. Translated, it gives CASSQRGPPQHF.

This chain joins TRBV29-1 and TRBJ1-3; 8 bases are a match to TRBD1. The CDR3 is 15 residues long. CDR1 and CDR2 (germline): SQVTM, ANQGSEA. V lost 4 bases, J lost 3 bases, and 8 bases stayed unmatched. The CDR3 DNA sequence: TGCAGCGTTGTAACCGGGACAGGCGGTGGAAACACCATATATTTT. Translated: CSVVTGTGGGNTIYF. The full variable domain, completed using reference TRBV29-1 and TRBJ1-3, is SAVISQKPSRDICQRGTSLTIQCQVDSQVTMMFWYRQQPGQSLTLIATANQGSEATYESGFVIDKFPISRPNLTFSTLTVSNMSPEDSSIYLCSVVTGTGGGNTIYFGEGSWLTVV.

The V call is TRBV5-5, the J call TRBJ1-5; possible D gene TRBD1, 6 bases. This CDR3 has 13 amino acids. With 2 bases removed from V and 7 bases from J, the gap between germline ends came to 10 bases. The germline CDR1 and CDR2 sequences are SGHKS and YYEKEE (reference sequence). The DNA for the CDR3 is TGTGCCAGCAGCTTCCAGGGGCAACAGCCCCAGCATTTT. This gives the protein CASSFQGQQPQHF.

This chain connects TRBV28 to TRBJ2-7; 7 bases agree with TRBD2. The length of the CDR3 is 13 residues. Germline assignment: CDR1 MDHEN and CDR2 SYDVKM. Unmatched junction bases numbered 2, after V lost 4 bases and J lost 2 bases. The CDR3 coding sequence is TGTGCCAGCAGTTCGAGCGGGACCTACGAGCAGTACTTC. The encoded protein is CASSSSGTYEQYF.

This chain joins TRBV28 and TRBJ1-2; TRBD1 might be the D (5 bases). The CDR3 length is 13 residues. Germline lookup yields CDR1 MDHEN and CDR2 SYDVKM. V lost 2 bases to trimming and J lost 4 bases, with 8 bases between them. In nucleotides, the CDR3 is TGTGCCAGCAGTTTACAGGGTCTCTATGGCTACACCTTC. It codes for CASSLQGLYGYTF.

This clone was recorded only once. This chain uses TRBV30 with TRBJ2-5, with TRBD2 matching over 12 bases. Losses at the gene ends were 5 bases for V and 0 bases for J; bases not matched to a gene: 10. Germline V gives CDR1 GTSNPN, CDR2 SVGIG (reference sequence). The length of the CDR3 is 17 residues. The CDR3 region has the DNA TGTGCCTGGCAAGGGGGGACTAGCGGGCCGCACCAAGAGACCCAGTACTTC. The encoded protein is CAWQGGTSGPHQETQYF.

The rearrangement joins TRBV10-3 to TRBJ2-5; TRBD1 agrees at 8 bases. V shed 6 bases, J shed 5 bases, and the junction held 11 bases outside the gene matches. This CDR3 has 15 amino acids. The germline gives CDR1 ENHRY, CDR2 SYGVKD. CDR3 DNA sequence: TGTGCCATCAGCAGGGGGCAAGGGGGCAGTGAGACCCAGTACTTC. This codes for CAISRGQGGSETQYF.

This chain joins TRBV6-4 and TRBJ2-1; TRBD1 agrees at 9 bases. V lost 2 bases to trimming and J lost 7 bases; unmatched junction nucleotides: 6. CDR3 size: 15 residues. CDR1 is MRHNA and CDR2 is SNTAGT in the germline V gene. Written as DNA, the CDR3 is TGTGCCAGCAGTGACGGGGGGACAGGGAAAAATGAGCAGTTCTTC. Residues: CASSDGGTGKNEQFF.

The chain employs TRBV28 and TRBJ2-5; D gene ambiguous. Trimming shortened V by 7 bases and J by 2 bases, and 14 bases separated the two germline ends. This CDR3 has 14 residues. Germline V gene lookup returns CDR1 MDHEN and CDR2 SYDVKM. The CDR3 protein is CASTQSRAQETQYF. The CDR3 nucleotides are TGTGCCAGCACCCAATCGAGAGCGCAAGAGACCCAGTACTTC.

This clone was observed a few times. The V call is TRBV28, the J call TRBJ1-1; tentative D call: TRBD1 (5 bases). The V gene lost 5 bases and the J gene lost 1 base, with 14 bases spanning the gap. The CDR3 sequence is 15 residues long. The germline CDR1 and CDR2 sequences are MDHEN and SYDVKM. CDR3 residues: CASSVSGRWNTEAFF. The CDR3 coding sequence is TGTGCCAGCAGTGTCTCAGGGAGGTGGAACACTGAAGCTTTCTTT. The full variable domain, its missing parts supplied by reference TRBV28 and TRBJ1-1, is DVKVTQSSRYLVKRTGEKVFLECVQDMDHENMFWYRQDPGLGLRLIYFSYDVKMKEKGDIPEGYSVSREKKERFSLILESASTNQTSMYLCASSVSGRWNTEAFFGQGTRLTVV.

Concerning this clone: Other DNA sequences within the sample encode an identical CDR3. The CDR3: CASRGTGGNQPQHF. CDR3 nucleotides: TGTGCCAGCAGGGGGACAGGGGGCAATCAGCCCCAGCATTTT. The gene calls are TRBV2 and TRBJ1-5; 10 bases are shared with TRBD1. Germline trimming cut 6 bases from V and 2 bases from J; bases unmatched to any gene: 1. There are 14 residues in the CDR3. In germline, CDR1 is SNHLY, CDR2 FYNNEI.

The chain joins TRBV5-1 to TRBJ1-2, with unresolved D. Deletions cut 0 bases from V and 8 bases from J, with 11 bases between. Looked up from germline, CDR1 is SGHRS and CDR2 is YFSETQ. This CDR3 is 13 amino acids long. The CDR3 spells CASSLEPGSGYTF. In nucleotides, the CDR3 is TGCGCCAGCAGCTTGGAACCCGGGTCCGGCTACACCTTC.

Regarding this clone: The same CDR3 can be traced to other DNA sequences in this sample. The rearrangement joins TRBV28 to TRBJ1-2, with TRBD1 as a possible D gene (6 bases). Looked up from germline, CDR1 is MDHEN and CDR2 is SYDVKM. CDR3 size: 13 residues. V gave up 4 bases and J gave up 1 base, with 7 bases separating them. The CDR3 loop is CASSSQGNYGYTF. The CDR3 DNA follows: TGTGCCAGCAGTTCACAGGGTAACTATGGCTACACCTTC.

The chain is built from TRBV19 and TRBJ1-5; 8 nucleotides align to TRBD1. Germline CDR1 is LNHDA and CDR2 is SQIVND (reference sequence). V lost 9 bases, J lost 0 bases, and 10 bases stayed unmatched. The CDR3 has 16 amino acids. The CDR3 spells CASAGTGGFSNQPQHF. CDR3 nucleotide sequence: TGTGCCAGCGCGGGGACAGGTGGATTTAGCAATCAGCCCCAGCATTTT.

CDR3: CASSLRENTGELFF. CDR3 sequence (DNA): TGTGCCAGCAGCTTAAGAGAGAACACCGGGGAGCTGTTTTTT. This chain links TRBV7-3 with TRBJ2-2; D unresolved. Germline CDR1 and CDR2: SGHTA and FQGTGA. Trimming took off 1 base at V and 1 base at J, with 4 bases between the two ends. The CDR3 spans 14 residues. Full variable domain (remainder filled in from reference TRBV7-3 and TRBJ2-2): GAGVSQTPSNKVTEKGKYVELRCDPISGHTALYWYRQSLGQGPEFLIYFQGTGAADDSGLPNDRFFAVRPEGSVSTLKIQRTERGDSAVYLCASSLRENTGELFFGEGSRLTVL.

The CDR3 DNA follows: TGTGCCTGGAGTGTACGGACAGGTGGGTGGCAGCCCCAGCATTTT. As protein: CAWSVRTGGWQPQHF. This rearrangement joins TRBV30 to TRBJ1-5, with 7 bases fitting TRBD1. Germline-derived CDR1 and CDR2 are GTSNPN and SVGIG (reference sequence). V was pared by 0 bases and J by 7 bases, with 9 bases of the junction left unmatched. CDR3 length: 15 residues.